The 9 T cell receptor beta chains reported below all come from one sample, sequenced in a study of identical twins (TCRdb year 2016). To prepare the library, 5' RACE was applied. The sequencer was an Illumina HiSeq 2000. TCRdb trimmed the raw reads at Q25, called clones with MiXCR and kept productive beta chains. Rows are combined by CDR3 protein, so each entry shows the most common genes and DNA. The sample table contains 250,000 to 300,000 distinct CDR3 sequences; only one count was recorded for roughly 8.7% of them. The ten largest clones add up to less than 4% of the sample. This same sample was also taken into another study, of yellow fever vaccine responses in identical twins.

The sequencing input was CD8+ T cells sorted from blood. The receptors stem from a woman aged 18 to 35 in good health.

This clonotype was observed a few times. The genes are TRBV4-3 and TRBJ2-1; TRBD1 matches 7 bases. Germline-derived CDR1 and CDR2 are LGHNA and YSLEER. The CDR3 is 16 amino acids. The J segment lost 2 bases and the V segment lost 0 bases, leaving 4 bases of the junction unmatched. The CDR3 sequence is CASSQDEGATYNEQFF. The CDR3 DNA sequence: TGCGCCAGCAGCCAAGATGAGGGGGCCACCTACAATGAGCAGTTCTTC.

The CDR3 loop reads CASSLSRTGGRTDTQYF. In DNA form, the CDR3 reads TGTGCCAGCAGCTTATCCCGTACGGGGGGGCGGACAGATACGCAGTATTTT. The V gene is TRBV7-9, the J gene TRBJ2-3, with TRBD2 identical over 8 bases. The CDR3 is 17 amino acids. V gave up 2 bases and J gave up 3 bases; unmatched junction bases: 10. Germline CDR1 reads SEHNR; CDR2 reads FQNEAQ (reference sequence). The whole variable domain, remainder taken from reference TRBV7-9 and TRBJ2-3, is DTGVSQNPRHKITKRGQNVTFRCDPISEHNRLYWYRQTLGQGPEFLTYFQNEAQLEKSRLLSDRFSAERPKGSFSTLEIQRTEQGDSAMYLCASSLSRTGGRTDTQYFGPGTRLTVL.

V usage is TRBV11-2 and J usage is TRBJ2-1; no clear D gene. CDR1 is SGHAT, CDR2 FQNNGV, per germline. This CDR3 comprises 14 residues. With 4 bases removed from V and 6 bases from J, the gap between germline ends came to 13 bases. In nucleotides, the CDR3 is TGTGCCAGCAGCTCCGTCGTGATCGGCAATGAGCAGTTCTTC. Translating it yields CASSSVVIGNEQFF.

This clonotype was seen only a few times. This rearrangement joins TRBV7-3 to TRBJ1-1; the D gene is possibly TRBD1 (5 bases). The germline gives CDR1 SGHTA, CDR2 FQGTGA. The V end was cut by 6 bases, the J end by 0 bases, with 20 bases between. This CDR3 has 17 residues. In nucleotides, the CDR3 is TGTGCCAGCAGACGCCCCGGGGCAGAAGATCTGAACACTGAAGCTTTCTTT. Amino acids: CASRRPGAEDLNTEAFF.

The chain links TRBV4-2 to TRBJ2-1, with TRBD1 matching over 9 bases. The CDR3 totals 16 residues. V shed 1 base, J shed 10 bases, and the junction held 11 bases outside the gene matches. Germline CDR1 LGHNA, CDR2 YNFKEQ. The CDR3 DNA is TGTGCCAGCAGCCAAGCTCCGCAGGGACAGGGCCGGGAGCAGTTCTTC. It translates to CASSQAPQGQGREQFF.

The chain joins TRBV20-1 to TRBJ2-3; either TRBD1 or TRBD2 may supply D (5 bases each). CDR3 length: 17 amino acids. The germline V gene encodes CDR1 DFQATT and CDR2 SNEGSKA (reference sequence). V lost 4 bases and J lost 5, with 25 bases in between. CDR3 sequence reads: CSAIPRDVWALIDTQYF. The CDR3 nucleotides read TGCAGTGCTATCCCCAGGGACGTTTGGGCCCTTATAGATACGCAGTATTTT.

This clonotype was detected ten times or more. This chain joins TRBV12-3 or TRBV12-4 and TRBJ1-2; TRBD1 is a possible D gene (5 bases). Deletions cut 5 bases from V and 4 bases from J, with 11 bases between. The CDR3 runs 13 residues. CDR3 in amino acids: CASSLSTGYGYTF. The CDR3 bases are TGTGCCAGCAGTCTCTCCACAGGCTATGGCTACACCTTC.

In its sample, this clonotype was seen many times. The chain carries TRBV11-2 and TRBJ2-7; D gene uncertain. This CDR3 has 15 residues. Per germline, CDR1 SGHAT and CDR2 FQNNGV. V shed 3 bases and J shed 0 bases, with 12 bases lying between them. CDR3 nucleotides: TGTGCCAGCAGCTTTACGGTTCGAGCCTCCTACGAGCAGTACTTC. Amino acids: CASSFTVRASYEQYF.

Ten or more counts support this clonotype. V and J are TRBV7-9 and TRBJ2-3, with D possibly TRBD2 on 6 matching bases. This CDR3 comprises 16 residues. V lost 2 bases and J lost 5, with 17 bases in between. CDR1 is SEHNR and CDR2 is FQNEAQ in the germline V gene (reference sequence). CDR3 nucleotide sequence: TGTGCCAGCAGCTTAACTACGGGAGCGCCTGTAGATACGCAGTATTTT. This gives the protein CASSLTTGAPVDTQYF.